This T cell receptor (beta chain) was profiled in a study of T cell repertoires in cytomegalovirus infection. Study context: Recently described HLA-C-restricted plus well-studied HLA-B-restricted CMV epitopes were used. Study-wide results and caveats: In two of eight donors, the top clonotype was HLA-C-restricted CMV-specific.

TCRdb independently ran MiXCR on the reads; one entry per CDR3 protein. The data contain 50,000 to 65,000 distinct CDR3 sequences, over 15% of them singletons. With respect to this clonotype: Its matching antigen is unknown.

Unmatched junction bases numbered 2, after V lost 3 bases and J lost 0 bases. The CDR3 extends over 16 amino acids. The clonotype was recovered from a human donor in good health (CMV status not recorded). Some clones in this sample may be carry-over from other donors' samples. The chain recombines TRBV12-3 or TRBV12-4 with TRBJ2-5; 12 bases are shared with TRBD2. Sample: CD8+ T cells from cultured PBMCs, taken from culture after CMV antigen stimulation. The CDR3 is CASSFRLAGDQETQYF. Here the CDR3 DNA reads TGTGCCAGCAGTTTCCGACTAGCGGGGGACCAAGAGACCCAGTACTTC.